This T cell receptor beta chain is from a study of T-cell memory formation after mild COVID-19. CDR1 is SEHNR and CDR2 is FQNEAQ in the germline V gene (reference sequence). The CDR3 extends over 15 amino acids. Unmatched junction bases numbered 8, after V lost 5 bases and J lost 3 bases. TCRdb ran MiXCR on the 5' RACE reads and lists one entry per CDR3 protein. The sample shows 550,000 to 600,000 distinct CDR3 sequences, 15% to 20% of them seen only once. The chain has TRBV7-9 and TRBJ1-1; 8 bases are a match to TRBD1. The clonotype originates from an adult woman who had mild COVID-19 (a few samples of this study predate the infection). Cell type and time point are not known. The sequenced sample was PBMCs or a T cell subset sorted from them (not recorded which). CDR3 loop: CASSLLDRADTEAFF. The CDR3 DNA is TGTGCCAGCAGCCTCCTGGACAGGGCTGACACTGAAGCTTTCTTT.